What follows describes a single T cell receptor (beta chain). V shed 3 bases, J shed 5 bases, and the junction held 5 bases outside the gene matches. The CDR3 contains 14 residues. Germline lookup yields CDR1 GTSNPN and CDR2 SVGIG (reference sequence). This specimen belongs to a study of blood T cell repertoires in COVID-19. Before being deemed recovered, Cohort 3 donors had two negative PCRs, clearance, or symptom resolution. Using immunoSEQ multiplex PCR, the repertoire was profiled, and TCRdb retains in-frame clones only, with some absent. Altogether almost 250,000 clones are present, around 87% being singletons, with the ten largest covering roughly 1.7%.

Sequenced: PBMCs or T cells enriched from blood (not recorded which). The J gene is TRBJ1-5, the V gene TRBV30; 9 nucleotides match TRBD1. The sequence came from a woman between 50 and 59 years old who had recovered from COVID-19. Here the CDR3 reads CAWSSRTGDQPQHF. As DNA, the CDR3 is TGTGCCTGGAGCTCGCGGACAGGGGATCAGCCCCAGCATTTT.